The source of this TCR beta chain is a study of blood T cell repertoires in COVID-19. Study-level information: Material from acute and convalescent COVID-19 was sourced from the United States, Italy and Spain.

The CDR3 runs to 18 residues. The germline gives CDR1 SGDLS, CDR2 YYNGEE. Trimming removed 4 bases from V and 0 bases from J, with 19 bases in between. Generated by immunoSEQ multiplex PCR, the TCRdb table keeps only in-frame clones and is missing some. The top ten hold about 2.5% of the sample, which has about 230,000 clones, over 65% seen once. Sequencing was performed on peripheral blood. This rearrangement joins TRBV9 to TRBJ2-2, with a tentative D call TRBD2 (8 bases). The sequence was obtained from a woman aged 65 to 85 with active or convalescent COVID-19. The DNA for the CDR3 is TGTGCCAGCAGCCCCCGGGGGGGAGGGACAGCGAACACCGGGGAGCTGTTTTTT. As protein: CASSPRGGGTANTGELFF.